This TCR beta chain is drawn from a study of human T cells and chemical hapten exposure (dated by TCRdb to about 2021). About the study as a whole: For sensitization, 2% DPC in acetone was applied to a 2 cm by 2 cm area of upper inner arm skin. Weekly therapeutic DPC doses were additionally applied to the scalp of patients throughout the roughly 25-week study period. Patch tests used Finn chambers with 0.01% DPC on the upper back, scored after 6 days by International Contact Dermatitis Research Group standards. The mostly female patient cohort included alopecia areata with under or over 50% scalp involvement, alopecia totalis and alopecia universalis. Libraries were pooled for sequencing, and per-sample TCR yields varied mainly because of small differences in library volumes within the pool. In alopecia patients, the study followed how the peripheral blood TCR repertoire changed in vivo over primary and secondary sensitization to diphenylcyclopropenone (DPC), a hapten. Blood was sampled from patients pre-sensitization (week 0) and at 2, 6 and about 24 weeks after DPC sensitization. Blood for TCR sequencing was provided by twenty-nine alopecia patients at one to four time points (pre-sensitization, 2, 6 and 24 weeks).

Results the study describes overall, beyond this receptor: DPC sensitization did not change the number of TCRs with a frequency above 1 in 1000, and there was no evidence of changes in global repertoire structure. All patients had alopecia, a presumed autoimmune disease, so their immune response might differ from that of healthy individuals. Compared with pre-sensitization or healthy control sets, expanded TCRs formed significantly more large CDR3 similarity clusters, which is consistent with antigen-driven responses. Patch test score correlated positively with the number of PT1 expanded TCRs, reaching significance at thresholds 8, 16 and 32 but not at 4. After repeated subsampling, changes were observed in the strength of the expansion versus patch-test correlation and in the threshold at which the correlation became significant.

From its cysteine to its phenylalanine, the CDR3 spans 13 amino acids. Only the CDR3 DNA is retained, 39 bases long and in frame from the first base. V loses 9 bases, J loses 8 bases, and the germline ends lie 18 bases apart. The germline V gene specifies KGHDR as CDR1 and SFDVKD as CDR2. In light of the paper, this sample's time point label describes: patch test 2, 6 weeks after DPC sensitization. What the treatment or condition label conveys for this sample: therapeutic diphenylcyclopropenone sensitization with weekly scalp DPC. At every patch-test visit, the blood draw took place before the patch test was put on. To be eligible, patients had to be aged 18 to 70, diagnosed with alopecia and judged suitable for DPC therapy, while pregnant patients were excluded. Unfractionated whole blood was collected in Tempus Blood RNA tubes, and total RNA was extracted from that blood. Library generation was performed with RACE. The sample was run on a NextSeq 500. During library preparation, unique molecular identifiers were attached to individual cDNA molecules so that TCRs could be counted quantitatively and reproducibly. Both TCR alpha and TCR beta chains were sequenced from each blood RNA sample. Per the original workflow: A median of roughly 99,000 TCRs per sample was observed, with a range of roughly 23,224 to 700,000. The Decombinator software suite was used to annotate the V, J and CDR3 of the TCR reads. To make PS versus PT1 abundance plots, every sample was subsampled to the same number of TCRs (28,000). Expanded TCRs were defined as absent before sensitization and observed at least eight times at the 2-week time point. TCRdb reprocessing: public reads trimmed at Q25 with fastp, clones called with MiXCR, in-frame beta chains kept. Each CDR3 protein appears once, grouped with its most common genes and DNA. What appears here as the V and J calls and clone size reflects TCRdb's work, not the paper's. The sample has more than 110,000 distinct CDR3 sequences on record, approximately 12% of them singletons. Around 1.4% of the sample belongs to the ten largest clones.

This clonotype has just a few counts. Its cognate antigen has yet to be identified. No clone much larger than this one lies a single base away; base qualities are absent. The sequence is built from TRBV24-1 and TRBJ2-5; the D gene remains uncertain. This sample comprised whole blood, obtained in connection with sensitization to the hapten diphenylcyclopropenone (DPC). This sequence was found in a woman between 45 and 60 years old with alopecia areata. Some clones in this sample may be carry-over from other donors' samples. CDR3 reads: CATAAAAVGTQYF. In nucleotides, the sequence is TGTGCCACCGCAGCAGCCGCGGTAGGAACCCAGTACTTC.